The source of this T cell receptor beta chain is a study of read filtering for tumor transcriptome and immune sequencing. Study context: Transcriptome libraries were built from DNase-treated RNA.

Germline CDR1 reads LNHDA; CDR2 reads SQIVND (reference sequence). The CDR3 totals 15 residues. J lost 1 base, V lost 4 bases, and 6 bases had no gene match. Molecular barcoded adaptors covering alpha/delta and beta/gamma chains were used on about 0.4 ug RNA. TCRdb reprocessed the reads via MiXCR and lists one record per CDR3 protein. Among tens of thousands of distinct CDR3 sequences, 15% to 20% were seen once, and the ten largest hold about a tenth. This clonotype was observed many times. As yet, its antigen is unknown. Study outcomes and limitations: Compared with RNA-seq, IR-seq gave much higher clonotype depth and reliability.

V and J are TRBV19 and TRBJ1-1, with 7 bases aligning to TRBD1. The sample taken for sequencing was a population of CD138-negative cells sorted from bone marrow. The origin of this receptor is a donor at least 40 years old with multiple myeloma. CDR3 nucleotides: TGTGCCAGTAGTAAAGAGGACAGGCCGAACACTGAAGCTTTCTTT. This gives the protein CASSKEDRPNTEAFF.